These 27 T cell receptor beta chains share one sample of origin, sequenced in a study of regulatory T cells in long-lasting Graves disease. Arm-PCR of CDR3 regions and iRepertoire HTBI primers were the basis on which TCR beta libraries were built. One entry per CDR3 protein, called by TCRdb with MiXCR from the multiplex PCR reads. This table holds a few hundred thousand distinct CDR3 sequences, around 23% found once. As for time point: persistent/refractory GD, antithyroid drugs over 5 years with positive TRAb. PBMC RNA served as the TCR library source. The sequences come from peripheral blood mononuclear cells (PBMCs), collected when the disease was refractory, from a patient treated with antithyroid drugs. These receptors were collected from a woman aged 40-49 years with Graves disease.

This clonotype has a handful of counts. The CDR3 loop is CSARDGTSGPLYEQYF. The CDR3 nucleotides read TGCAGTGCTAGAGATGGGACTAGCGGGCCACTCTACGAGCAGTACTTC. The rearrangement uses TRBV20-1 and TRBJ2-7, with 12 positions matching TRBD2. The germline V gene has CDR1 DFQATT and CDR2 SNEGSKA (reference sequence). The CDR3 is 16 residues long. J lost 3 bases, V lost 0 bases, and 6 bases had no gene match.

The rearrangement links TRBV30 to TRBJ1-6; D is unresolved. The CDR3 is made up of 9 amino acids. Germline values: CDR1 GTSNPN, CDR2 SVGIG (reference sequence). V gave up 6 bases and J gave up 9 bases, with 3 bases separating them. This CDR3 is CACSSPLHF. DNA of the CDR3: TGTGCCTGTAGTTCACCCCTCCACTTT.

The DNA for the CDR3 is TGTGCCAGCATTTCGGGGAACACCGGGGAGCTGTTTTTT. The encoded protein is CASISGNTGELFF. The chain combines TRBV6-2 or TRBV6-3 with TRBJ2-2; D is ambiguous. The CDR3 totals 13 residues. Looked up from germline, CDR1 is MNHEY and CDR2 is SVGEGT. The ends were cut back, 7 bases at V and 1 base at J, with 7 bases in the middle.

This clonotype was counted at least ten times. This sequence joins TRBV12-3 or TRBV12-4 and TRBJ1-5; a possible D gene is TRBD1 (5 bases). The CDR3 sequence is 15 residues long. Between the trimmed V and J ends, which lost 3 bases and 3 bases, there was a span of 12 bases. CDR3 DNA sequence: TGTGCCAGCAGTTTGGTCCGGGACTACAATCAGCCCCAGCATTTT. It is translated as CASSLVRDYNQPQHF.

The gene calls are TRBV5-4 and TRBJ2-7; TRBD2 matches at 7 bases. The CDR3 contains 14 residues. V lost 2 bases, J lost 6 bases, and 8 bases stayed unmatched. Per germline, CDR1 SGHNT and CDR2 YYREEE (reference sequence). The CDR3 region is CASSLGSGKGEQYF. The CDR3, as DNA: TGTGCCAGCAGCTTAGGAAGCGGGAAGGGCGAGCAGTACTTC.

The CDR3: CASSLRLSGSYNEQFF. The CDR3, as DNA: TGCGCCAGCAGCTTGAGGCTGAGTGGCTCCTACAATGAGCAGTTCTTC. The chain carries TRBV5-1 and TRBJ2-1; D remains unclear. The CDR3 is 16 residues long. Germline loops: CDR1 SGHRS, CDR2 YFSETQ. Between the trimmed V and J ends, which lost 1 base and 0 bases, there was a span of 11 bases.

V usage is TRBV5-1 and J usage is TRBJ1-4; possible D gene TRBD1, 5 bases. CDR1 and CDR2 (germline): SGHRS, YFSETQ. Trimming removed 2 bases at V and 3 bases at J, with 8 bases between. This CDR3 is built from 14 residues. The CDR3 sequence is CASSFRDPNEKLFF. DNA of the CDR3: TGCGCCAGCAGCTTTCGGGACCCTAATGAAAAACTGTTTTTT.

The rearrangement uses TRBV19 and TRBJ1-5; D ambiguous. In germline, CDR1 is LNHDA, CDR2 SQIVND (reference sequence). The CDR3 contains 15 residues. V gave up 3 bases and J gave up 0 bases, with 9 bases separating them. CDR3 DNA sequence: TGTGCCAGTAGTATCACGGCTTATAGCAATCAGCCCCAGCATTTT. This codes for CASSITAYSNQPQHF.

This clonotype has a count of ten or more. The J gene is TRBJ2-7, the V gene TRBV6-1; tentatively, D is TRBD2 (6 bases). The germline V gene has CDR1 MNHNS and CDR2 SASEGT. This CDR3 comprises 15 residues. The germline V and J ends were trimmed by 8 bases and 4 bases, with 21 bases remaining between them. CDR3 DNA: TGTGCCAGCCGTCCCGGGACTTTCCTCGGGTACGAGCAGTACTTC. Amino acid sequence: CASRPGTFLGYEQYF.

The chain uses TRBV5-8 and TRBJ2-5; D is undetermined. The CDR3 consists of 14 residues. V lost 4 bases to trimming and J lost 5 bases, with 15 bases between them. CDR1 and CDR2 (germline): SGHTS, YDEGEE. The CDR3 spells CASSLTTLQETQYF. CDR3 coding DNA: TGTGCCAGCAGCCTTACCACCTTACAGGAGACCCAGTACTTC.

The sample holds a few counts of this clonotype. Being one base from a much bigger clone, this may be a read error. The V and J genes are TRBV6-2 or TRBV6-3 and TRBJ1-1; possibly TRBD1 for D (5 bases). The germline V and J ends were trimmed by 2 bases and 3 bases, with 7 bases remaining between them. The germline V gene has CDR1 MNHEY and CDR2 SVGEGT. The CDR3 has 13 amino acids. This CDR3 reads CASSYGTYTEAFF. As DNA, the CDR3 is TGTGCCAGCAGTTACGGGACCTACACTGAAGCTTTCTTT.

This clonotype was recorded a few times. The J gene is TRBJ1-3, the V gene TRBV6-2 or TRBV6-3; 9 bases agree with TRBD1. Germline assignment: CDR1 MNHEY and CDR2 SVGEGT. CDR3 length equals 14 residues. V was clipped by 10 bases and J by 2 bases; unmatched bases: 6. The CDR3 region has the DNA TGTGCCACCGGGGACAGGGCCCCTGGAAACACCATATATTTT. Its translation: CATGDRAPGNTIYF.

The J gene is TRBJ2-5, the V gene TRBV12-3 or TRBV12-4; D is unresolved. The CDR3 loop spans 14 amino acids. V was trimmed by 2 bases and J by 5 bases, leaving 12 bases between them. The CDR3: CASSLRLTGETQYF. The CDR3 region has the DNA TGTGCCAGCAGTTTAAGGCTCACGGGTGAGACCCAGTACTTC.

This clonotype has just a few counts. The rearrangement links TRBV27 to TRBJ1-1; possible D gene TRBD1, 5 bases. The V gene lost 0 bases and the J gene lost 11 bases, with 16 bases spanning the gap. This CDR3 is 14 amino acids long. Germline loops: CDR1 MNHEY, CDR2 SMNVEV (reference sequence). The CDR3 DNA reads TGTGCCAGCAGTTTATCCACAGGACTTGATGGGGCTTTCTTT. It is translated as CASSLSTGLDGAFF.

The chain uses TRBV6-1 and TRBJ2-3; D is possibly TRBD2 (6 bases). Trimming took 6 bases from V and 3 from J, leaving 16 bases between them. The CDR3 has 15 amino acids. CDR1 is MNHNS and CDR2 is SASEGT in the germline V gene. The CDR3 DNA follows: TGTGCCAGCAGGGAAACTAGCTCGTTGACAGATACGCAGTATTTT. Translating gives CASRETSSLTDTQYF.

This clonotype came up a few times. CDR3 loop: CASSVEGASGTYTQYF. Written as DNA, the CDR3 is TGTGCCAGCAGCGTAGAGGGAGCCAGCGGGACGTATACGCAGTATTTT. The gene calls are TRBV9 and TRBJ2-3; 7 bases match TRBD2. The length of the CDR3 is 16 residues. Germline loops: CDR1 SGDLS, CDR2 YYNGEE. Losses at the gene ends were 0 bases for V and 7 bases for J; bases not matched to a gene: 11.

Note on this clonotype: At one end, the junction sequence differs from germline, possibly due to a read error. CDR3 protein: CASRSGTGPYEQYF. CDR3 nucleotides: TGTGCCAGCAGGTCGGGGACAGGCCCCTATGAGCAGTACTTC. J is TRBJ2-7 and V is TRBV28; 8 bases map to TRBD1. The CDR3 has 14 amino acids. Germline V gene data show CDR1 as MDHEN and CDR2 as SYDVKM.

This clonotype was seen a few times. The DNA for the CDR3 is TGCGCCAGCAGCTTGGAGCCCTATGAGACCCAGTACTTC. As protein: CASSLEPYETQYF. This rearrangement joins TRBV5-1 to TRBJ2-5, with D hard to call. Germline CDR1 is SGHRS and CDR2 is YFSETQ. V dropped 0 bases and J dropped 5 bases, with 8 bases sitting between them. This CDR3 is 13 amino acids long.

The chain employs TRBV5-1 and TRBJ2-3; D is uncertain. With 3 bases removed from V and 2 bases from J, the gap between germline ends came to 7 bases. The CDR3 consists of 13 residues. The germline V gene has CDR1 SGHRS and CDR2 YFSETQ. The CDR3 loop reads CASSSFATDTQYF. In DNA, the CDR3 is TGCGCCAGCAGCTCTTTTGCCACAGATACGCAGTATTTT.

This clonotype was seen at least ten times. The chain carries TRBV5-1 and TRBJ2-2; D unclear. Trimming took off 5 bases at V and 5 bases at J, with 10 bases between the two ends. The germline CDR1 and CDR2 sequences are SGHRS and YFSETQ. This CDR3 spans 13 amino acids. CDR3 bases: TGCGCCAGCAGAGGGATCGTTACCGGGGAGCTGTTTTTT. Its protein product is CASRGIVTGELFF.

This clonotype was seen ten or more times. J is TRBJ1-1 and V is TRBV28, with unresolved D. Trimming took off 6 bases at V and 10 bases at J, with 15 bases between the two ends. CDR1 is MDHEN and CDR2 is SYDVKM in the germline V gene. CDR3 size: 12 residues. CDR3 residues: CASRTSSTPAFF. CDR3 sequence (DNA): TGTGCCAGCAGAACATCGTCGACCCCAGCTTTCTTT.

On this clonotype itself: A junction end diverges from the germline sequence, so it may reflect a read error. The CDR3 nucleotides are TGTGCCAGCAGCCACAGATCAGGGGGTAGGGACCGTAACTTC. As protein: CASSHRSGGRDRNF. This chain connects TRBV11-2 to TRBJ2-7; 7 nucleotides align to TRBD1. The CDR3 loop spans 14 amino acids. The germline V gene has CDR1 SGHAT and CDR2 FQNNGV.

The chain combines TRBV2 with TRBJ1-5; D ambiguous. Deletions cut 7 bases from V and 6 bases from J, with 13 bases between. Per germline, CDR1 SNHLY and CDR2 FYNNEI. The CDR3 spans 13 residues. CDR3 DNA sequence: TGTGCCAGCAAGGGAACGGTCCGTCAGCCCCAGCATTTT. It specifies CASKGTVRQPQHF.

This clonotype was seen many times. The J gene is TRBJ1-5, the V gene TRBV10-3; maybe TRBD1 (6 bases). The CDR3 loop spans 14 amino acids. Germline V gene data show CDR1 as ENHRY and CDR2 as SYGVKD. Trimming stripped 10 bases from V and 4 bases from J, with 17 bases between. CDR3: CATSDGQYNQPQHF. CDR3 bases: TGTGCCACCTCCGACGGACAGTATAATCAGCCCCAGCATTTT.

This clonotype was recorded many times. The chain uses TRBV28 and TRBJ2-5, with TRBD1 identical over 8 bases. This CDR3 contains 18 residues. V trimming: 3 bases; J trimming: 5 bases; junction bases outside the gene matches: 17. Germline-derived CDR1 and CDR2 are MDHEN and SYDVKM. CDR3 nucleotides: TGTGCCAGCAGTTTTGAGTATCCATCGGACAGGGAGGCGGAGACCCAGTACTTC. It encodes CASSFEYPSDREAETQYF.

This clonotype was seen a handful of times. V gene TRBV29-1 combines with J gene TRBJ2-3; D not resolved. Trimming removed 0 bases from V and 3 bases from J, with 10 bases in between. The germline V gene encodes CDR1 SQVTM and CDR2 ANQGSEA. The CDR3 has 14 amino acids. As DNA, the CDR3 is TGCAGCGTTGAAGATCAAGGCGGAACAGATACGCAGTATTTT. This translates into CSVEDQGGTDTQYF.

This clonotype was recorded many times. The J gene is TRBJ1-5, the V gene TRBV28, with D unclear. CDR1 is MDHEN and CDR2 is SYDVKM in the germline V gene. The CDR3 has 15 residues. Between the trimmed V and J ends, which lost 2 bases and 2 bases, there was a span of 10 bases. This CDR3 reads CASSLRVNGNQPQHF. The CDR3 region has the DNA TGTGCCAGCAGTTTACGGGTCAACGGCAATCAGCCCCAGCATTTT.